The 5 T cell receptor beta chains below were found in one sample sequenced in a study of blood T cells in healthy people across ages. Combining a sample-barcoded 5' primer with a J-beta primer mix, a second PCR ran for about 7 to 11 cycles. TCRdb ran MiXCR on the 5' RACE reads and lists one entry per CDR3 protein. This table holds over 750,000 distinct CDR3 sequences, 20% to 25% found once. The same data also went into a second study, on T cells of mothers and their children.

The sample consisted of blood. The source is a boy between 10 and 17 years old in good health.

The chain couples TRBV29-1 to TRBJ2-7; 7 bases line up with TRBD2. Germline CDR1 and CDR2: SQVTM and ANQGSEA. This CDR3 spans 15 amino acids. The V gene end was trimmed by 6 bases and the J gene end by 4 bases; junction bases not matched to a gene: 15. The CDR3 DNA is TGCAGCGTCGTCGGCCTGTTGCGGGAGCAGTACGAGCAGTACTTC. This gives the protein CSVVGLLREQYEQYF.

This clonotype was observed a handful of times. The V gene is TRBV20-1, the J gene TRBJ1-4, with D perhaps matching TRBD1 (5 bases). CDR1 DFQATT and CDR2 SNEGSKA come from the germline V gene (reference sequence). Trimming removed 1 base at V and 7 bases at J, with 13 bases between. This CDR3 has 14 residues. CDR3 in amino acids: CSARVATGGEKLFF. CDR3 DNA: TGCAGTGCTAGAGTGGCCACGGGGGGTGAAAAACTGTTTTTT.

In nucleotides, the CDR3 is TGTGCCAGCAGTTTCCTAGCGGGCGACAATGAGCAGTTCTTC. Translated: CASSFLAGDNEQFF. The chain has TRBV7-3 and TRBJ2-1; 8 nucleotides align to TRBD2. Germline CDR1 SGHTA, CDR2 FQGTGA. CDR3 length equals 14 residues. V shed 6 bases and J 5 bases; nucleotides not matched to a gene: 6.

The genes are TRBV20-1 and TRBJ2-3, with D possibly being TRBD1 or TRBD2 (6 bases each). V was pared by 1 base and J by 3 bases, with 14 bases between. Per the germline V gene, CDR1 is DFQATT and CDR2 is SNEGSKA (reference sequence). This CDR3 is 15 amino acids long. For the CDR3, the DNA is TGCAGTGCTAGAGTAGGGGGGCCGGTGACAGATACGCAGTATTTT. Its translation: CSARVGGPVTDTQYF.

This clonotype turned up a few times. V usage is TRBV5-1 and J usage is TRBJ2-5; possibly TRBD2 for D (5 bases). The length of the CDR3 is 13 residues. V lost 5 bases and J 7 bases, leaving 15 bases between the germline ends. Germline V CDR1 and CDR2: SGHRS, YFSETQ. The chain's CDR3 is CASRQHGEGTQYF. CDR3 sequence (DNA): TGCGCCAGCAGGCAGCACGGAGAGGGGACCCAGTACTTC.